This T cell receptor (beta chain) is from a study of human CD8 memory T cell subsets. Notes on the study in general: In stem-like memory T cells, Chao1 estimates suggested more diversity than in precursor exhausted T cells.

The CDR3 length is 14 residues. As regards this clonotype: Antigen: not known.

Libraries for TCR beta were constructed using UMI-labeled 5' RACE. TCRdb reanalyzed the 5' RACE reads, giving one entry per CDR3 protein sequence and no DNA. This sample contains 15,000 to 20,000 distinct CDR3 sequences. The origin of this receptor is a human donor in good health. Sample: CD8+ T cells from PBMCs. The genes are TRBV12-3 or TRBV12-4 and TRBJ2-5; TCRdb's D gene call, TRBD1, goes unchecked for lack of DNA. CDR3 loop: CASTIGQPQETQYF.